What follows are 22 T cell receptor beta chains derived from one specimen sequenced in a study of T cell responses to AZD1222 COVID-19 vaccine. Here immunoSEQ multiplex PCR was the method, and the copy in TCRdb shows in-frame clones only, minus some. This table holds around 150,000 clones, roughly nine tenths found once. The specimen comprised peripheral blood, sampled 28 days after the second AZD1222 dose. All receptors derive from an adult who received the AZD1222 COVID-19 vaccine.

The chain joins TRBV27 to TRBJ2-7, with TRBD1 matching 7 bases. The CDR3 totals 15 residues. Germline loops: CDR1 MNHEY, CDR2 SMNVEV (reference sequence). V lost 7 bases and J lost 4; bases outside the gene matches: 13. CDR3 amino acids: CASNSLDRILYEQYF. The DNA of the CDR3 is TGTGCCAGCAACTCCCTGGACAGGATCTTATACGAGCAGTACTTC.

The CDR3 reads CASSAWTSGRRNEQFF. CDR3 in DNA: TGTGCCAGCAGTGCATGGACTAGCGGGAGGCGCAATGAGCAGTTCTTC. The chain employs TRBV25-1 and TRBJ2-1; 14 bases agree with TRBD2. The V and J ends lost 4 bases and 6 bases, in that order; junction bases with no gene match: 5. Germline lookup yields CDR1 MGHDK and CDR2 SYGVNS. This CDR3 is built from 16 residues.

V is TRBV28 and J is TRBJ2-1, with TRBD2 matching over 7 bases. Germline CDR1 is MDHEN and CDR2 is SYDVKM. The CDR3 spans 15 residues. V shed 9 bases, J shed 4 bases, and the junction held 12 bases outside the gene matches. In nucleotides, the CDR3 is TGTGCCAGTGGGCTGGGGGAGGGCCTTTACAATGAGCAGTTCTTC. Translating it yields CASGLGEGLYNEQFF.

V usage is TRBV5-4 and J usage is TRBJ2-3; D might be TRBD1 (6 bases). Germline-derived CDR1 and CDR2 are SGHNT and YYREEE (reference sequence). The CDR3 runs 16 residues. V was shortened by 2 bases and J by 2 bases, with 15 bases between the two germline ends. In nucleotides, the CDR3 is TGTGCCAGCAGCTTCCCCTTGGGACACAACACAGATACGCAGTATTTT. This gives the protein CASSFPLGHNTDTQYF.

The V gene is TRBV7-9, the J gene TRBJ2-7; D is unclear. Germline assignment: CDR1 SEHNR and CDR2 FQNEAQ (reference sequence). The CDR3 totals 14 residues. V gave up 4 bases and J gave up 0 bases, with 10 bases separating them. As DNA, the CDR3 is TGTGCCAGCAGCTATGGCGCAGCCTCCTACGAGCAGTACTTC. Amino acid sequence: CASSYGAASYEQYF. The full variable domain, with the rest looked up from reference TRBV7-9 and TRBJ2-7, is DTGVSQNPRHKITKRGQNVTFRCDPISEHNRLYWYRQTLGQGPEFLTYFQNEAQLEKSRLLSDRFSAERPKGSFSTLEIQRTEQGDSAMYLCASSYGAASYEQYFGPGTRLTVT.

The genes are TRBV28 and TRBJ1-2; D perhaps matches TRBD1 (5 bases). Germline assignment: CDR1 MDHEN and CDR2 SYDVKM. Between the trimmed V and J ends, which lost 6 bases and 4 bases, there was a span of 15 bases. This CDR3 region has 14 residues. CDR3 nucleotides: TGTGCCAGCAGCCCCCCGTCAGGGACCTATGGCTACACCTTC. It is translated as CASSPPSGTYGYTF.

Here the CDR3 reads CASSHVAPQETQYF. The CDR3 DNA reads as TGTGCCAGCAGCCATGTGGCGCCCCAAGAGACCCAGTACTTC. This chain uses TRBV7-2 with TRBJ2-5; no reliable D call. CDR3 length equals 14 residues. The germline V gene encodes CDR1 SGHTA and CDR2 FQGNSA. V dropped 5 bases and J dropped 1 base, with 11 bases sitting between them.

The J gene is TRBJ2-5, the V gene TRBV9; 12 positions match TRBD2. The germline CDR1 and CDR2 sequences are SGDLS and YYNGEE. This CDR3 spans 18 amino acids. V was pared by 3 bases and J by 3 bases, with 12 bases of the junction left unmatched. The CDR3 protein is CASSEGLAGPDREETQYF. CDR3 coding DNA: TGTGCCAGCAGCGAGGGACTAGCGGGCCCCGACCGCGAAGAGACCCAGTACTTC.

The genes are TRBV24-1 and TRBJ2-3, with 8 bases identical to TRBD1. With 1 base clipped from V and 3 bases from J, the junction kept 2 bases outside the gene matches. CDR1 is KGHDR and CDR2 is SFDVKD in the germline V gene. The length of the CDR3 is 15 residues. This CDR3 reads CATSDFGQGTDTQYF. Here the CDR3 DNA reads TGTGCCACCAGTGATTTCGGACAGGGAACAGATACGCAGTATTTT.

This rearrangement joins TRBV7-2 to TRBJ1-4; D is perhaps TRBD1 (6 bases). The CDR3 is 14 residues long. The germline V gene encodes CDR1 SGHTA and CDR2 FQGNSA. With 5 bases removed from V and 7 bases from J, the gap between germline ends came to 14 bases. The CDR3 DNA follows: TGTGCCAGCAGCGCGGGACAAGGGGGTGAAAAACTGTTTTTT. Encoded protein: CASSAGQGGEKLFF.

The V and J genes are TRBV4-2 and TRBJ1-2; D is perhaps TRBD1 (5 bases). The length of the CDR3 is 16 residues. Trimming stripped 4 bases from V and 2 bases from J, with 17 bases between. CDR1 is LGHNA and CDR2 is YNFKEQ in the germline V gene. CDR3: CASSREKGRLNYGYTF. CDR3 nucleotide sequence: TGTGCCAGCAGCCGCGAAAAGGGACGGTTGAACTATGGCTACACCTTC.

The chain is built from TRBV11-2 and TRBJ2-6; D remains unclear. The CDR3 contains 13 residues. Trimming took off 6 bases at V and 5 bases at J, with 8 bases between the two ends. CDR1 and CDR2 (germline): SGHAT, FQNNGV. Written as DNA, the CDR3 is TGTGCCAGCAGAGACCTCCGGGCCAACGTCCTGACTTTC. Its protein is CASRDLRANVLTF.

V gene TRBV18 combines with J gene TRBJ2-5; D ambiguous. V was shortened by 2 bases and J by 5 bases, with 9 bases between the two germline ends. The germline CDR1 and CDR2 sequences are KGHSH and LQKENI. This CDR3 contains 13 residues. DNA for the CDR3: TGTGCCAGCTCACCAAGGCAACGGGAGACCCAGTACTTC. Encoded protein: CASSPRQRETQYF.

This sequence joins TRBV18 and TRBJ2-1; D is undetermined. Trimming removed 6 bases from V and 4 bases from J, with 16 bases in between. This CDR3 spans 15 amino acids. Germline-derived CDR1 and CDR2 are KGHSH and LQKENI. CDR3 nucleotides: TGTGCCAGCTCGGGCGTGGGCAGCCCGTACAATGAGCAGTTCTTC. Residues: CASSGVGSPYNEQFF.

The chain is built from TRBV5-1 and TRBJ2-7; perhaps TRBD1 as D (6 bases). Germline V gives CDR1 SGHRS, CDR2 YFSETQ. CDR3 length: 15 residues. Between the trimmed V and J ends, which lost 4 bases and 0 bases, there was a span of 14 bases. CDR3 sequence reads: CASSGARTVSYEQYF. The CDR3 DNA reads as TGCGCCAGCAGCGGGGCCCGGACAGTCTCCTACGAGCAGTACTTC.

V and J are TRBV30 and TRBJ2-7; D uncertain. Per germline, CDR1 GTSNPN and CDR2 SVGIG (reference sequence). The V gene lost 0 bases and the J gene lost 4 bases, with 13 bases spanning the gap. This CDR3 has 14 residues. The CDR3 region is CAWSVGSGKYEQYF. In DNA, the CDR3 is TGTGCCTGGAGTGTAGGGTCTGGGAAATACGAGCAGTACTTC.

The gene calls are TRBV12-3 or TRBV12-4 and TRBJ2-5; TRBD2 matches 7 bases. The CDR3 consists of 13 residues. Losses at the gene ends were 6 bases for V and 12 bases for J; bases not matched to a gene: 13. The CDR3: CASRPMGGRGKYF. The CDR3 DNA is TGTGCCAGCAGACCAATGGGGGGGAGGGGAAAGTACTTC.

The chain recombines TRBV6-5 with TRBJ2-7; no definite D call. The CDR3 runs 11 residues. Looked up from germline, CDR1 is MNHEY and CDR2 is SVGAGI. The germline V and J ends were trimmed by 6 bases and 5 bases, with 8 bases remaining between them. The CDR3 coding sequence is TGTGCCAGCAGAGGAAGACACGAGCAGTACTTC. Protein sequence: CASRGRHEQYF.

This clone was counted ten times or more. V usage is TRBV7-2 and J usage is TRBJ1-3; D may be TRBD1 (5 bases). The CDR3 covers 16 residues. Germline V gene data show CDR1 as SGHTA and CDR2 as FQGNSA. Trimming pared 3 bases from V and 0 bases from J, leaving 12 bases between. In nucleotides, the CDR3 is TGTGCCAGCAGCTTGGACACTGTCATCTCTGGAAACACCATATATTTT. Its protein product is CASSLDTVISGNTIYF.

V gene TRBV19 combines with J gene TRBJ1-5, with 8 bases that match TRBD1. The V gene's germline CDR1 is LNHDA and CDR2 SQIVND (reference sequence). The CDR3 totals 13 residues. V trimming: 7 bases; J trimming: 7 bases; junction bases outside the gene matches: 6. CDR3 residues: CASTRQGNQPQHF. As DNA, the CDR3 is TGTGCCAGTACCCGACAGGGGAACCAGCCCCAGCATTTT.

The J gene is TRBJ2-7, the V gene TRBV12-3 or TRBV12-4; D not resolved. The CDR3 is made up of 13 amino acids. Trimming cost V 1 base and J 4 bases, with 8 bases left between them. The CDR3 region is CASSLGQVYEQYF. In DNA form, the CDR3 reads TGTGCCAGCAGTTTAGGGCAGGTATACGAGCAGTACTTC.

The chain has TRBV6-4 and TRBJ1-2, with D perhaps TRBD1 (5 bases). Germline loops: CDR1 MRHNA, CDR2 SNTAGT. This CDR3 region has 15 residues. V was cut by 0 bases and J by 0 bases, with 8 bases left in between. CDR3 protein: CASSDSRGANYGYTF. The CDR3, as DNA: TGTGCCAGCAGTGACTCGAGGGGAGCTAACTATGGCTACACCTTC.